The clone carrying this T cell receptor beta chain was seen a handful of times. Antigen unknown. This entry comes from a study of cytomegalovirus exposure and HLA in healthy donors. Study findings and constraints: Earlier analysis yielded a pattern in which most TCR beta V segments were productive about 90% or about 30% of the time. As was reported, the classifier diagnosed cytomegalovirus status with high specificity and sensitivity. Among TCR beta chains of equal frequency, HLA-associated ones were more clonally expanded in a later analysis. The authors listed about 170 TCR beta chains as cytomegalovirus-associated.

The CDR3 length is 16 residues. Germline V gene lookup returns CDR1 MGHRA and CDR2 YSYEKL. V lost 2 bases to trimming and J lost 3 bases; unmatched junction nucleotides: 9. The PCR used 60 Vbeta and 13 Jbeta primers. Repertoires were generated with immunoSEQ multiplex PCR, while TCRdb's copy carries only in-frame clones and drops some. The sample consists of about 100,000 clones, 79% of them appearing once. This rearrangement joins TRBV4-1 to TRBJ1-1; 7 nucleotides agree with TRBD1. This TCR derives from a female donor in good health and CMV-seropositive. Input material: PBMCs. The CDR3 here is CASSQSPEGADTEAFF. The CDR3 DNA sequence: TGCGCCAGCAGCCAATCGCCGGAGGGGGCGGACACTGAAGCTTTCTTT.